These 11 T cell receptor beta chains came from one sample sequenced in a study of T cell repertoires in cytomegalovirus infection. Via MiXCR, TCRdb re-called the reads, giving one row per CDR3 protein. The table lists some 500,000 distinct CDR3 sequences, just under 40% of them singletons. No antigens are known for them. Sample: cultured PBMCs, taken from culture after CMV antigen stimulation. These receptors all stem from a human donor in good health (CMV status not recorded). Some clones in this sample may be carry-over from other donors' samples.

In DNA form, the CDR3 reads TGTGCCAGCAGCTACGTGGGATCCTCCTACGAGCAGTACTTC. This encodes CASSYVGSSYEQYF. The rearrangement joins TRBV7-6 to TRBJ2-7; no clear D gene. V was clipped by 4 bases and J by 0 bases, with 10 bases between them. The CDR3 spans 14 residues. In germline, CDR1 is SGHVS, CDR2 FNYEAQ.

This clonotype has only a few counts. This chain links TRBV7-6 with TRBJ1-2; D is possibly TRBD1 (6 bases). The CDR3 has 14 residues. V lost 5 bases and J 8 bases, leaving 18 bases between the germline ends. Germline CDR1 and CDR2: SGHVS and FNYEAQ. CDR3 nucleotides: TGTGCCAGCAGCCCCTTTCAGAGGACAGAAGGCTACACCTTC. Its translation is CASSPFQRTEGYTF.

This clonotype was counted a few times. The chain carries TRBV7-2 and TRBJ1-6; D not resolved. Germline V lookup: CDR1 SGHTA, CDR2 FQGNSA. Trimming stripped 5 bases from V and 6 bases from J, with 8 bases between. The CDR3 length is 13 residues. CDR3 sequence reads: CASSPRANSPLHF. The CDR3 coding sequence is TGTGCCAGCAGCCCCCGGGCTAATTCACCCCTCCACTTT.

Only a few counts were recorded for this clonotype. The chain has TRBV7-2 and TRBJ2-1; TRBD2 aligns across 9 bases. Germline V gene lookup returns CDR1 SGHTA and CDR2 FQGNSA. There are 17 residues in the CDR3. Losses at the gene ends were 1 base for V and 1 base for J; bases not matched to a gene: 5. For the CDR3, the DNA is TGTGCCAGCAGCTTAGTGGCGGGGGGGCGTTCCTACAATGAGCAGTTCTTC. This sequence encodes CASSLVAGGRSYNEQFF.

The V call is TRBV6-6, the J call TRBJ1-6; D unresolved. The V end lost 0 bases, the J end lost 0 bases, and 9 bases lay between the germline ends. Looked up from germline, CDR1 is MNHNY and CDR2 is SVGAGI (reference sequence). There are 17 residues in the CDR3. Written as DNA, the CDR3 is TGTGCCAGCAGTTACTCGATGCAGAGCTCCTATAATTCACCCCTCCACTTT. Translated, it gives CASSYSMQSSYNSPLHF.

This clonotype was counted between two and nine times. The chain employs TRBV11-2 and TRBJ1-3; D is unresolved. Germline CDR1 SGHAT, CDR2 FQNNGV. This CDR3 is 18 amino acids long. V was trimmed by 0 bases and J by 3 bases, leaving 18 bases between them. CDR3 amino acids: CASSLDSPTLTLGNTIYF. The DNA of the CDR3 is TGTGCCAGCAGCTTAGACTCCCCGACGTTAACTCTTGGAAACACCATATATTTT.

The V and J genes are TRBV18 and TRBJ2-3, with D perhaps matching TRBD1 (5 bases). Trimming took off 2 bases at V and 2 bases at J, with 14 bases between the two ends. The CDR3 runs 16 residues. Germline V gene sequence: CDR1 KGHSH, CDR2 LQKENI. The CDR3 DNA reads TGTGCCAGCTCACCAGCGGACAATCCTTACACAGATACGCAGTATTTT. It codes for CASSPADNPYTDTQYF.

The V gene is TRBV20-1, the J gene TRBJ2-3, with TRBD1 as a possible D gene (5 bases). Trimming stripped 3 bases from V and 2 bases from J, with 9 bases between. The length of the CDR3 is 13 residues. The germline gives CDR1 DFQATT, CDR2 SNEGSKA (reference sequence). CDR3 protein: CSASVRVTDTQYF. The CDR3 region has the DNA TGCAGTGCTAGTGTCAGGGTCACAGATACGCAGTATTTT.

This clonotype has a handful of counts. The V and J genes are TRBV7-2 and TRBJ2-7; D gene unclear. Germline CDR1 SGHTA, CDR2 FQGNSA. The CDR3 length is 13 residues. The germline V and J ends were trimmed by 5 bases and 2 bases, with 10 bases remaining between them. CDR3 residues: CASSIPGPYEQYF. The CDR3 DNA reads as TGTGCCAGCAGCATCCCAGGCCCCTACGAGCAGTACTTC. The full variable domain, its missing parts supplied by reference TRBV7-2 and TRBJ2-7, is GAGVSQSPSNKVTEKGKDVELRCDPISGHTALYWYRQSLGQGLEFLIYFQGNSAPDKSGLPSDRFSAERTGGSVSTLTIQRTQQEDSAVYLCASSIPGPYEQYFGPGTRLTVT.

The chain links TRBV11-2 to TRBJ2-7; 12 nucleotides match TRBD2. The length of the CDR3 is 15 residues. Trimming at V came to 6 bases and at J to 5 bases, leaving 8 bases not matched to a gene. Germline V gene data show CDR1 as SGHAT and CDR2 as FQNNGV. The CDR3 sequence is CASRTSGSRGNEQYF. DNA for the CDR3: TGTGCCAGCAGGACTAGCGGGAGTCGGGGCAACGAGCAGTACTTC. The whole variable domain, remainder taken from reference TRBV11-2 and TRBJ2-7, is EAGVAQSPRYKIIEKRQSVAFWCNPISGHATLYWYQQILGQGPKLLIQFQNNGVVDDSQLPKDRFSAERLKGVDSTLKIQPAKLEDSAVYLCASRTSGSRGNEQYFGPGTRLTVT.

In this sample, this clonotype turned up many times. The V and J genes are TRBV7-2 and TRBJ2-3, with D tentatively TRBD2 (6 bases). CDR3 size: 14 residues. V dropped 5 bases and J dropped 3 bases, with 12 bases sitting between them. The germline V gene has CDR1 SGHTA and CDR2 FQGNSA. CDR3 sequence: CASSPRLATDTQYF. The CDR3, as DNA: TGTGCCAGCAGCCCGCGGCTAGCGACAGATACGCAGTATTTT.